This TCR beta chain originates from a study of shared clonotypes between healthy human individuals. Per the study methods: Junction-only immunoSEQ sequences carried no quality scores, so filtering differed. Assay: immunoSEQ multiplex PCR; the TCRdb copy retains only in-frame clones and omits some. V, J and clone size derive from that table, while D and trimming were established from the DNA sequence. The sample records around 600,000 clones, about 95% being singletons. Terminally differentiated effector memory CD45RA+ cells were excluded by CCR7 positive selection of CD45RO-negative cells. The CDR3 is 19 amino acids. CDR1 is SEHNR, CDR2 FQNEAQ, per germline (reference sequence). V shed 5 bases and J 0 bases; nucleotides not matched to a gene: 10.

This TCR was sampled from a woman aged 30 to 39 in good health. The chain uses TRBV7-9 and TRBJ2-1; the match to TRBD2 covers 13 bases. Sequenced sample: naive CD8+ T cells sorted from blood. Written as DNA, the CDR3 is TGTGCCAGCAGCGATTACGGGACTAGCGGGATCCGCTCCTACAATGAGCAGTTCTTC. It codes for CASSDYGTSGIRSYNEQFF. The entire variable domain, with the rest obtained from reference TRBV7-9 and TRBJ2-1, is as follows: DTGVSQNPRHKITKRGQNVTFRCDPISEHNRLYWYRQTLGQGPEFLTYFQNEAQLEKSRLLSDRFSAERPKGSFSTLEIQRTEQGDSAMYLCASSDYGTSGIRSYNEQFFGPGTRLTVL.